The 10 T cell receptor beta chains listed next were all sequenced from one sample in a study of cytomegalovirus exposure and HLA in healthy donors (dated by TCRdb to about 2017). The library was built by means of the immunoSEQ multiplex PCR assay. For the multiplex PCR, a mixture combining 60 forward primers for TCR Vbeta segments and 13 reverse primers for TCR Jbeta segments was used. TCRdb took this table from immuneACCESS and kept in-frame rearrangements with V and J called. Such tables lack part of the clones; where checked against another copy, unresolved V genes explain under half of the gap, and the rest is unexplained. Counted in this sample were 95,000 to 110,000 clones; 76% of them appeared once. Approximately 10% of the sample lies in the top ten. The sample comprised PBMCs. The source of these receptors is a woman in her late teens or twenties in good health and CMV-seropositive.

V and J are TRBV30 and TRBJ1-4; the D gene is possibly TRBD1 (5 bases). Germline V gives CDR1 GTSNPN, CDR2 SVGIG (reference sequence). The V and J ends lost 3 bases and 6 bases respectively, with 20 bases between them. CDR3 length: 16 residues. The chain's CDR3 is CAWSPKRGGSYEKLFF. The DNA for the CDR3 is TGTGCCTGGAGCCCAAAACGGGGGGGAAGCTATGAAAAACTGTTTTTT.

The rearrangement links TRBV28 to TRBJ2-7; tentatively, D is TRBD2 (5 bases). With 5 bases removed from V and 0 bases from J, the gap between germline ends came to 17 bases. The germline V gene encodes CDR1 MDHEN and CDR2 SYDVKM. The CDR3 is 16 residues long. The CDR3 DNA reads as TGTGCCAGCAGTCCCTCAGCGGCTGGGGACTCCTACGAGCAGTACTTC. Translating gives CASSPSAAGDSYEQYF.

The chain employs TRBV30 and TRBJ1-1; D remains unclear. The CDR3 length is 12 residues. Trimming took off 0 bases at V and 3 bases at J, with 5 bases between the two ends. Germline CDR1 reads GTSNPN; CDR2 reads SVGIG (reference sequence). The CDR3 DNA reads TGTGCCTGGAGTGTAACAGACACTGAAGCTTTCTTT. As protein: CAWSVTDTEAFF.

V and J are TRBV15 and TRBJ1-1; no definite D call. Trimming took 0 bases from V and 1 from J, leaving 9 bases between them. CDR1 LNHNV and CDR2 YYDKDF come from the germline V gene (reference sequence). The CDR3 loop spans 15 amino acids. The CDR3 DNA follows: TGTGCCACCAGCAGAGATCGGGTAACGAACACTGAAGCTTTCTTT. Translation gives CATSRDRVTNTEAFF.

This clone was detected ten times or more. The V call is TRBV29-1, the J call TRBJ1-2; possibly TRBD1 for D (5 bases). Germline CDR1 reads SQVTM; CDR2 reads ANQGSEA. The CDR3 is 13 amino acids. V lost 1 base and J 7 bases, leaving 13 bases between the germline ends. In nucleotides, the CDR3 is TGCAGCGTTGAAGCCCGGGACTTCTCTGGCTACACCTTC. Translating gives CSVEARDFSGYTF.

The chain has TRBV27 and TRBJ2-7, with a weak D call TRBD1 (8 bases). Trimming cost V 3 bases and J 2 bases, with 23 bases left between them. Germline V gives CDR1 MNHEY, CDR2 SMNVEV (reference sequence). The CDR3 is made up of 18 amino acids. The CDR3 sequence is CASSFSERDRRITYEQYF. As DNA, the CDR3 is TGTGCCAGCAGTTTCTCAGAGCGGGACAGGAGAATCACCTACGAGCAGTACTTC.

The chain employs TRBV6-5 and TRBJ1-4; TRBD1 matches at 8 bases. V lost 6 bases and J lost 8; bases outside the gene matches: 5. Germline lookup yields CDR1 MNHEY and CDR2 SVGAGI. The CDR3 is 13 amino acids. The DNA of the CDR3 is TGTGCCAGCAGAGACAGGGGAGGCGAAAAACTGTTTTTT. Protein product: CASRDRGGEKLFF.

The rearrangement uses TRBV28 and TRBJ2-1, with D uncertain. Looked up from germline, CDR1 is MDHEN and CDR2 is SYDVKM. The CDR3 sequence is 16 residues long. V lost 6 bases, J lost 0 bases, and 15 bases lay in between. CDR3 region: CASRRLYQSSYNEQFF. CDR3 DNA: TGTGCCAGCAGACGACTGTACCAGAGCTCCTACAATGAGCAGTTCTTC.

The chain couples TRBV11-1 to TRBJ2-7, with TRBD1 identical over 8 bases. The CDR3 length is 13 residues. CDR1 is SGHAT and CDR2 is FQDESV in the germline V gene (reference sequence). Germline trimming cut 6 bases from V and 5 bases from J; bases unmatched to any gene: 6. CDR3 nucleotides: TGTGCCAGCAGACCTGACAGGGGCCACGAGCAGTACTTC. This codes for CASRPDRGHEQYF. The full variable domain, completed using reference TRBV11-1 and TRBJ2-7, is EAEVAQSPRYKITEKSQAVAFWCDPISGHATLYWYRQILGQGPELLVQFQDESVVDDSQLPKDRFSAERLKGVDSTLKIQPAELGDSAMYLCASRPDRGHEQYFGPGTRLTVT.

The rearrangement joins TRBV28 to TRBJ1-5; TRBD1 aligns across 7 bases. V gave up 5 bases and J gave up 2 bases; unmatched junction bases: 3. The CDR3 is 14 residues long. Germline CDR1 reads MDHEN; CDR2 reads SYDVKM. CDR3 nucleotides: TGTGCCAGCAGTAGACAGGGTGGCAATCAGCCCCAGCATTTT. This encodes CASSRQGGNQPQHF.